One sample yielded the 5 T cell receptor beta chains listed below, sequenced in a study of OX40 agonist ivuxolimab in advanced cancers. Sequencing used immunoSEQ multiplex PCR; TCRdb keeps in-frame clones, though not all of them. The table lists more than 50,000 clones, approximately 94% of them singletons. The sample in question was CD4+ or CD8+ T cells sorted from blood, obtained in a trial of the OX40 agonist ivuxolimab. These receptors came from an adult with an advanced solid tumor such as melanoma, head and neck, liver or kidney cancer.

The count of this clone is one. This rearrangement joins TRBV11-3 to TRBJ2-1, with D perhaps matching TRBD1 (5 bases). Trimming removed 0 bases at V and 5 bases at J, with 11 bases between. Germline values: CDR1 SGHNT, CDR2 YENEEA. The CDR3 loop spans 15 amino acids. CDR3 amino acids: CASSLDRADNNEQFF. The CDR3 DNA is TGTGCCAGCAGCTTAGATCGGGCGGACAACAATGAGCAGTTCTTC.

The chain employs TRBV5-1 and TRBJ1-1; D is perhaps TRBD1 (5 bases). The CDR3 consists of 20 residues. Per the germline V gene, CDR1 is SGHRS and CDR2 is YFSETQ. The V end was cut by 2 bases, the J end by 3 bases, with 29 bases between. For the CDR3, the DNA is TGCGCCAGCAGCTTTTTGGGTGGCTGGGGCATGGCGGAGGCTGACACTGAAGCTTTCTTT. Its translation: CASSFLGGWGMAEADTEAFF.

The CDR3 sequence is CASSQASGRTYEQYF. The CDR3 DNA sequence: TGCGCCAGCAGCCAAGCTAGCGGGAGGACCTACGAGCAGTACTTC. The chain joins TRBV4-3 to TRBJ2-7; 11 bases are shared with TRBD2. CDR3 size: 15 residues. CDR1 and CDR2 (germline): LGHNA, YSLEER. With 1 base clipped from V and 2 bases from J, the junction kept 1 base outside the gene matches.

This chain connects TRBV4-1 to TRBJ2-1; TRBD1 is a possible D gene (6 bases). Trimming stripped 6 bases from V and 2 bases from J, with 14 bases between. This CDR3 contains 15 residues. The germline V gene encodes CDR1 MGHRA and CDR2 YSYEKL. The CDR3 coding sequence is TGCGCCAGCAGTCTCGGACAGACCACCTACAATGAGCAGTTCTTC. Encoded protein: CASSLGQTTYNEQFF.

This clone occurred once. The chain uses TRBV2 and TRBJ2-1, with TRBD2 matching over 12 bases. The CDR3 loop spans 14 amino acids. Germline V gene sequence: CDR1 SNHLY, CDR2 FYNNEI. J lost 6 bases, V lost 6 bases, and 3 bases had no gene match. The CDR3 nucleotides read TGTGCCAGCAGGACTAGCGGGAGTATCAATGAGCAGTTCTTC. It codes for CASRTSGSINEQFF.